These 9 T cell receptor beta chains came from one sample sequenced in a study of blood T cell repertoires in COVID-19. Assay used: immunoSEQ multiplex PCR; TCRdb lists only in-frame clones, some missing. This table holds approximately 21,000 clones, about 93% found once. The sample taken for sequencing was peripheral blood. The receptors shown here come from a human donor in a cohort sampled during active COVID-19.

Comment on this clone: This same CDR3 is encoded by further DNA sequences in the sample. The chain couples TRBV10-2 to TRBJ1-2; D unresolved. Trimming took off 0 bases at V and 6 bases at J, with 14 bases between the two ends. The CDR3 sequence is 15 residues long. The germline V gene encodes CDR1 WSHSY and CDR2 SAAADI. CDR3 loop: CASSESRGSLHGYTF. DNA of the CDR3: TGCGCCAGCAGTGAGTCTCGGGGATCACTACATGGCTACACCTTC.

The chain has TRBV30 and TRBJ2-7; maybe TRBD2 (5 bases). The CDR3 totals 16 residues. With 2 bases removed from V and 7 bases from J, the gap between germline ends came to 24 bases. CDR1 GTSNPN and CDR2 SVGIG come from the germline V gene (reference sequence). The CDR3 loop reads CAWSPPGILKIGEQYF. In nucleotides, the CDR3 is TGTGCCTGGAGTCCCCCCGGGATTTTAAAAATAGGGGAGCAGTACTTC.

This rearrangement joins TRBV7-3 to TRBJ1-2; the D gene is possibly TRBD1 (6 bases). The CDR3 is 15 amino acids. Germline-derived CDR1 and CDR2 are SGHTA and FQGTGA. V lost 5 bases and J lost 2, with 15 bases in between. This CDR3 is CASSTRGDTNYGYTF. The CDR3 bases are TGTGCCAGCAGCACCCGGGGGGACACCAACTATGGCTACACCTTC. Complete variable domain (other parts from reference TRBV7-3 and TRBJ1-2): GAGVSQTPSNKVTEKGKYVELRCDPISGHTALYWYRQSLGQGPEFLIYFQGTGAADDSGLPNDRFFAVRPEGSVSTLKIQRTERGDSAVYLCASSTRGDTNYGYTFGSGTRLTVV.

The J gene is TRBJ2-1, the V gene TRBV9, with D perhaps TRBD2 (6 bases). Germline assignment: CDR1 SGDLS and CDR2 YYNGEE. The V end was cut by 0 bases, the J end by 7 bases, with 8 bases between. The CDR3 runs 13 residues. The CDR3 DNA sequence: TGTGCCAGCAGCGTAGAAGGAGGGAATGAGCAGTTCTTC. Its translation is CASSVEGGNEQFF.

This chain joins TRBV30 and TRBJ2-5; D is possibly TRBD2 (5 bases). The V and J ends lost 0 bases and 2 bases respectively, with 13 bases between them. Germline CDR1 is GTSNPN and CDR2 is SVGIG (reference sequence). The CDR3 consists of 15 residues. CDR3 sequence (DNA): TGTGCCTGGAGTGTAAAGGGCGGGTTACAAGAGACCCAGTACTTC. As protein: CAWSVKGGLQETQYF.

The CDR3 bases are TGTGCCAGCAATCGACCTCCGGGTGGCGAGCAGTACTTC. It encodes CASNRPPGGEQYF. V gene TRBV11-3 combines with J gene TRBJ2-7; D unresolved. Germline V gene lookup returns CDR1 SGHNT and CDR2 YENEEA. Trimming removed 7 bases at V and 6 bases at J, with 16 bases between. This CDR3 is built from 13 residues.

The chain uses TRBV4-1 and TRBJ1-3, with D possibly being TRBD1 (5 bases). This CDR3 is 16 amino acids long. CDR1 is MGHRA, CDR2 YSYEKL, per germline. Trimming left V 1 base short and J 1 base short, with 11 bases between. The CDR3 nucleotides read TGCGCCAGCAGCCAAGTTACAGGCGAGTCTGGAAACACCATATATTTT. This translates into CASSQVTGESGNTIYF.

The chain has TRBV30 and TRBJ1-2, with TRBD1 as a possible D gene (5 bases). Trimming took off 2 bases at V and 3 bases at J, with 10 bases between the two ends. Germline CDR1 and CDR2: GTSNPN and SVGIG (reference sequence). The CDR3 extends over 13 amino acids. The CDR3 reads CAWSPGGDYGYTF. In DNA, the CDR3 is TGTGCCTGGAGTCCAGGAGGGGACTATGGCTACACCTTC.

This chain joins TRBV11-3 and TRBJ2-2; TRBD1 might be the D (6 bases). This CDR3 has 15 residues. The V and J ends lost 5 bases and 1 base respectively, with 11 bases between them. Germline V gives CDR1 SGHNT, CDR2 YENEEA. The CDR3 DNA reads TGTGCCAGCAGCGACAGGACGGAGAACACCGGGGAGCTGTTTTTT. Translating it yields CASSDRTENTGELFF.